The sequence of this TCR beta chain was determined in a study of shared clonotypes between healthy human individuals (TCRdb year 2020). With respect to the entire study: The cohort included three men and a couple of women between 18 and 49 years of age. Blood TCR repertoires of four to six healthy adults were deeply sequenced to estimate repertoire size and the extent of clonotype sharing between individuals. Leukapheresis yielded between about 0.85 and 10 billion PBMCs per donor. Different laboratories and diverse techniques were used to prepare libraries and sequence TCR repertoires, to increase sequencing depth and limit assay-specific biases. For each donor, CD4 naive and CD4 memory were each given three plates, CD8 naive was given two plates, and CD8 memory was given one plate. Study-wide findings and limitations: Rarefaction of sorted-subset datasets indicated incomplete sequencing despite the large sequencing depth. Based on pairwise subsampling, the degree of clonotype sharing among donors was expected to be affected by sequencing depth. Because the study included a small number of donors, the genetic and exposure-history diversity represented was limited. Clonotypes shared by all four sorted-subset donors showed higher generation probabilities than non-shared clonotypes. Sampling was restricted to blood, and TCR repertoires in tissue are likely to differ from TCR repertoires in blood. Naive subsets generally had larger estimated clonotype richness than memory subsets. When several donors were compared, the shared fraction of clonotypes was around 4.6% for naive CD4, over 3% for naive CD8, about 2.4% for memory CD4, and 0.35% to 0.5% for memory CD8.

Spanning cysteine to phenylalanine, the CDR3 consists of 16 amino acids. Only the CDR3 portion is preserved as DNA: 48 bases, with reading frame beginning at the first base. Per the germline V gene (reference sequence), MNHNY is the CDR1 and SVGAGI is the CDR2. Trimming removed 2 bases from V and 3 bases from J; the gene matches leave 8 bases unexplained. Donors were healthy HIV-negative adults with no recently reported acute infections or vaccinations. Only Caucasian adults living in Nashville, Tennessee, USA were represented among the donors. CD4+ T cells were enriched by magnetic negative selection, after which naive cells were positively selected on CD45RA and the negative fraction was taken as the memory subset. After blood collection by leukapheresis, PBMCs were isolated using Ficoll-Histopaque density gradient centrifugation and then cryopreserved in the vapor phase of liquid nitrogen. Analytical flow cytometry was used to check the purity and quantity of every magnetically sorted T cell population. From each sorted fraction, genomic DNA was isolated and quantified by UV absorbance on a Nanodrop 2000c.

TCR CDR3 regions were amplified from genomic DNA by multiplex PCR using the deep immunoSEQ assay. Extracted genomic DNA from each cell subset was spread evenly across all wells of several immunoSEQ 96-well plates, with each plate serving as a replicate. For sorted subsets, approximately 0.2 ug of genomic DNA, equivalent to tens of thousands of T cell genomes, went into each replicate PCR. Purified libraries were quantified with a Qubit 3.0 fluorometer, sized on a Bioanalyzer 2100, and re-quantified with the KAPA Library Quantification kit. Every immunoSEQ 96-well plate was sequenced on a dedicated single-read 150-cycle Illumina NextSeq 550 flow cell. In the source study's methods: The immunoSEQ output contained only junctional sequences without quality scores, so filtering could not match that applied to full-length reads. To assign V/J genes and CDR3, sequences were annotated against IMGT germline references using PyIR, a Python wrapper for IgBLAST v1.9. Reads with weak V/J assignments (E-value above 1e-6), missing CDR3, stop codons, out-of-frame junctions, or ambiguous translated residues were removed. V3J clonotypes were defined by identical inferred V gene, J gene, and CDR3 amino acid sequence. The percentage overlap between two repertoires was calculated by dividing the number of shared unique clonotypes by the size of the smaller repertoire. Richness of each repertoire was evaluated using RTK rarefaction, the Chao1 estimator, and Recon v2.1 estimates of unobserved clonotypes. For all TCRbeta clonotypes obtained by the gDNA method from a few donors, generation probabilities were computed with OLGA. The source is immuneACCESS, and TCRdb retained only in-frame sequences with V and J called. Part of the clones is not carried over; for the studies checked, unresolved V genes explain less than half of this, and the remainder is unexplained. The V and J calls and the clone size are those of that table, but D and trimming were determined from the DNA. This sample is represented by 2 million to 2.5 million clones; almost 96% of them were singletons. The ten largest clones add up to approximately 0.13% of the sample.

As concerns this clone: Its antigen is unknown. No much larger clone is present one base from it, and per-base qualities are unavailable.

Sequencing was done on a sample of naive CD4+ T cells sorted from blood. The sample's cell subset or site label, decoded: CD45RA+ positively selected. The rearranged segments are TRBV6-6 and TRBJ2-7; the junction holds 9 bases that match TRBD1. The clonotype was recovered from a man aged 18-30 years in good health. The CDR3 loop reads CASSYGTGQGYYEQYF. The DNA sequence is as follows: TGTGCCAGCAGTTACGGGACGGGACAGGGCTACTACGAGCAGTACTTC.